This TCR beta chain was sequenced in a study of blood T cell repertoires in COVID-19. At the level of the study: PBMCs, B-cell-depleted T cells, or T cells provided the cDNA or gDNA that made up the material.

Original handling: Reference gene primer amplification gave nucleated cell count estimates. The table came from immunoSEQ multiplex PCR; TCRdb's copy has only in-frame clones and leaves some out. V and J calls and clone size are those listed in that table; D and trimming were worked out from the DNA. The sample has under 65,000 clones; approximately 75% are singletons. V lost 4 bases and J lost 9; bases outside the gene matches: 3. CDR1 is LGHDT, CDR2 YNNKEL, per germline (reference sequence). The CDR3 runs 12 residues. This chain joins TRBV3-1 (or the pseudogene TRBV3-2) and TRBJ2-3, with TRBD1 matching 8 bases. The source is a man in his sixties with COVID-19, enrolled during active disease. Sequenced input: peripheral blood. Here the CDR3 DNA reads TGTGCCAGCAGCCTGAGACAGGGGACGCAGTATTTT. Its translation is CASSLRQGTQYF.